This TCR beta chain was observed in a study of blood T cell repertoires in COVID-19. Overall study context: Spain, Italy and the United States supplied samples that represented acute and convalescent COVID-19. The analysed material was cDNA or gDNA that came from T cells, B-cell-depleted T cells, or PBMCs.

Methods used by the authors: It was from reference gene primer amplification that nucleated cell counts were estimated. Assay used: immunoSEQ multiplex PCR; TCRdb lists only in-frame clones, some missing. V, J and clone size are those of that table, while D and trimming were read from the DNA. The data contain 110,000 to 150,000 clones, approximately 84% of them seen just once; the ten biggest clones take up 1.9%. Trimming shortened V by 1 base and J by 2 bases, and 9 bases separated the two germline ends. CDR1 is SGHRS, CDR2 YFSETQ, per germline. CDR3 size: 14 residues. The receptor was isolated from a woman aged 55-69 years with acute or convalescent COVID-19. The chain combines TRBV5-1 with TRBJ1-2; D unclear. Sequencing was carried out using peripheral blood. The chain's CDR3 is CASSLIDTNYGYTF. For the CDR3, the DNA is TGCGCCAGCAGCTTGATTGACACCAACTATGGCTACACCTTC.